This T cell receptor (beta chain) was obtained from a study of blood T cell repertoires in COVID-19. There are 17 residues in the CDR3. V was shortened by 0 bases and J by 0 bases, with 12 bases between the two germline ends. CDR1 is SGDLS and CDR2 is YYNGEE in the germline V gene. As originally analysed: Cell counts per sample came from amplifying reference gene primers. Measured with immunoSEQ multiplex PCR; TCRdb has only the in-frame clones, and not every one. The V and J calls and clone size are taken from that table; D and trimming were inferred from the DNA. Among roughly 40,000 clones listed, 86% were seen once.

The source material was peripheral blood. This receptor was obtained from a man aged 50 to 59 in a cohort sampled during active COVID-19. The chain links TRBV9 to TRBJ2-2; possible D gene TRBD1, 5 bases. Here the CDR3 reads CASSVGRLGANTGELFF. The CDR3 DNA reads TGTGCCAGCAGCGTAGGGCGGCTAGGGGCGAACACCGGGGAGCTGTTTTTT.